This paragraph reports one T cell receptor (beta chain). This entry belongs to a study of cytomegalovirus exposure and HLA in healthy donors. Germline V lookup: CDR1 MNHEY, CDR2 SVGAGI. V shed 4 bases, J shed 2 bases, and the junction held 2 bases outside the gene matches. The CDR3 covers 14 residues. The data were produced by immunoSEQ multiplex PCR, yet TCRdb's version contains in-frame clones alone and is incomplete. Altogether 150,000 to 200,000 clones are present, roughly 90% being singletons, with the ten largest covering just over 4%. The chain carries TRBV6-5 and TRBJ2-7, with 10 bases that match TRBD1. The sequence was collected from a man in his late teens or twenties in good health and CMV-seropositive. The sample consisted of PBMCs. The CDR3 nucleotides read TGTGCCAGCAGTTGGGGACAGGGGACCTACGAGCAGTACTTC. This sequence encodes CASSWGQGTYEQYF.